This T cell receptor (beta chain) was recovered during a study of shared clonotypes between healthy human individuals. General study points: An effect of sequencing depth on clonotype sharing among donors was expected. Compared with memory subsets, naive subsets generally had larger estimated richness. It was observed that roughly 5.1% of naive CD4 clonotypes were shared across several donors.

The V end lost 4 bases, the J end lost 3 bases, and 25 bases lay between the germline ends. Looked up from germline, CDR1 is SGHTA and CDR2 is FQGTGA. This CDR3 is 19 amino acids long. Deep was the level at which the assay was run. This table comes from immunoSEQ multiplex PCR, and its TCRdb copy is limited to in-frame clones, with some not included. Seen here are some 200,000 clones, about 65% observed once, and the top ten hold 11%. Points on this clone: Its antigen is not identified.

Sequenced input: memory CD4+ T cells sorted from blood. The subset here: CD45RA-negative fraction. The sequence came from a young man in good health. V usage is TRBV7-3 and J usage is TRBJ2-1, with D unresolved. The CDR3 region is CASSSPRDFGLVVYNEQFF. Written as DNA, the CDR3 is TGTGCCAGCAGCTCCCCAAGAGATTTTGGGCTAGTAGTCTACAATGAGCAGTTCTTC.